The text below deals with one T cell receptor beta chain. Those patients with uncontrolled infection, other autoimmune disease, pregnancy or lactation were excluded. Used for diagnoses were clinical symptoms, serum thyroxine and TRAb, thyroid ultrasound and orbital computed tomography. These data belong to a study of T cells in Graves' hyperthyroidism and ophthalmopathy. Amplification targeted TCR beta CDR3 regions from RNA transcripts. A first-round RT-PCR of the TCR CDR3 used the HTBI primer set. TCRdb itself ran the multiplex PCR reads through MiXCR, one entry per CDR3 protein. The sample consists of about 500,000 distinct CDR3 sequences, over 35% of them appearing once. Trimming removed 4 bases from V and 6 bases from J; junction bases left unmatched: 9. The CDR3 spans 15 residues. Germline CDR1 is SGDLS and CDR2 is YYNGEE.

The V gene is TRBV9, the J gene TRBJ1-4, with 7 bases identical to TRBD1. This TCR was sampled from an adult woman with Graves' disease, either hyperthyroidism or ophthalmopathy (not recorded which). Material for sequencing was peripheral blood or thyroid tissue (not recorded which). The CDR3 loop reads CASSTPTGNDEKLFF. For the CDR3, the DNA is TGTGCCAGCAGCACCCCGACAGGGAACGATGAAAAACTGTTTTTT. The whole variable domain, remainder taken from reference TRBV9 and TRBJ1-4, is DSGVTQTPKHLITATGQRVTLRCSPRSGDLSVYWYQQSLDQGLQFLIQYYNGEERAKGNILERFSAQQFPDLHSELNLSSLELGDSALYFCASSTPTGNDEKLFFGSGTQLSVL.